This T cell receptor (beta chain) is from a study of blood T cell repertoires in COVID-19. In the study overall: Specimens from acute and convalescent COVID-19 originated in the United States, Italy and Spain. PBMCs, B-cell-depleted T cells, or T cells provided the cDNA or gDNA that made up the material.

V lost 0 bases, J lost 5 bases, and 5 bases stayed unmatched. From germline, CDR1 is SGHRS and CDR2 YFSETQ. The CDR3 has 15 residues. Original processing notes: By means of reference gene primer amplification, nucleated cell counts were estimated. The assay was immunoSEQ multiplex PCR, and TCRdb's table has in-frame clones only and misses some. From that table come the V and J calls and clone size; the DNA was used to work out D and trimming. The sample consists of roughly 150,000 clones, 76% of them appearing once. The chain links TRBV5-1 to TRBJ2-3, with 8 bases identical to TRBD2. This receptor was obtained from a woman older than 75 with acute or convalescent COVID-19. The material sequenced was peripheral blood. The CDR3 region is CASSLAGRAGDTQYF. CDR3 sequence (DNA): TGCGCCAGCAGCTTGGCCGGGAGGGCGGGAGATACGCAGTATTTT.